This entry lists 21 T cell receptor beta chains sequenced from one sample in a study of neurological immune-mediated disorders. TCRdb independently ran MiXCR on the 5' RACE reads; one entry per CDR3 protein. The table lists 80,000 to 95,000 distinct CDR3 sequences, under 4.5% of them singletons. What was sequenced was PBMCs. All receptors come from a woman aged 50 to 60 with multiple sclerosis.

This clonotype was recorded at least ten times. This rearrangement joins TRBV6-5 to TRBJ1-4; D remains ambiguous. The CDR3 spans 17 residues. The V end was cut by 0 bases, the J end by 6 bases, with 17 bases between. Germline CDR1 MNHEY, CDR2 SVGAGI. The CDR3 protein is CASSYSLSTALDEKLFF. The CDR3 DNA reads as TGTGCCAGCAGTTACTCATTAAGCACGGCGTTGGATGAAAAACTGTTTTTT.

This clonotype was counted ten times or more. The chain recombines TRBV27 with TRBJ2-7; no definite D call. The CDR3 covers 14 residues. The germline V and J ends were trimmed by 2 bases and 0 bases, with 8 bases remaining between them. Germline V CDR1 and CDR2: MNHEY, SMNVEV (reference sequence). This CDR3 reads CASSLNRFSYEQYF. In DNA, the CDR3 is TGTGCCAGCAGTTTAAATCGGTTCTCCTACGAGCAGTACTTC.

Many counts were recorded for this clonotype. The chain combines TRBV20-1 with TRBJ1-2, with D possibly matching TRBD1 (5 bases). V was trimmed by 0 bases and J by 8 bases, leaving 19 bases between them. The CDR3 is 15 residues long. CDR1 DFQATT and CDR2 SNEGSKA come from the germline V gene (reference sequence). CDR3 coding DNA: TGCAGTGCTAGAGATGGTGACAGTCCCTCGTGGGGCTACACCTTC. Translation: CSARDGDSPSWGYTF.

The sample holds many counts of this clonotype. The CDR3 loop reads CASSALMGGTEAFF. Written as DNA, the CDR3 is TGTGCCAGCAGCGCCCTTATGGGAGGGACTGAAGCTTTCTTT. V usage is TRBV7-3 and J usage is TRBJ1-1; unclear D gene. The germline V gene has CDR1 SGHTA and CDR2 FQGTGA. This CDR3 region has 14 residues. Deletions cut 5 bases from V and 5 bases from J, with 15 bases between.

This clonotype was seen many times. CDR3 nucleotides: TGCGCCAGCAGCTCGGGGTCCAGCACAGATACGCAGTATTTT. It is translated as CASSSGSSTDTQYF. This sequence joins TRBV5-1 and TRBJ2-3, with D possibly matching TRBD2 (5 bases). Germline CDR1 and CDR2: SGHRS and YFSETQ. V shed 3 bases and J shed 0 bases, with 8 bases lying between them. This CDR3 comprises 14 residues. Variable domain in full (rest from reference TRBV5-1 and TRBJ2-3): KAGVTQTPRYLIKTRGQQVTLSCSPISGHRSVSWYQQTPGQGLQFLFEYFSETQRNKGNFPGRFSGRQFSNSRSEMNVSTLELGDSALYLCASSSGSSTDTQYFGPGTRLTVL.

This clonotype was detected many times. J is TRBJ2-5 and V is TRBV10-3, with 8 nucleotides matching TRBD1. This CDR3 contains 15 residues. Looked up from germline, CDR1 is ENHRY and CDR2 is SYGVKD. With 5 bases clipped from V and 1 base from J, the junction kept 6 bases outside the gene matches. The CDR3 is CAISSGTGRQETQYF. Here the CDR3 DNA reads TGTGCCATCAGTTCCGGGACAGGACGCCAAGAGACCCAGTACTTC.

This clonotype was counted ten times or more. The CDR3 DNA reads as TGTGCCAGCAGCGTTTTCCGGGACAGCCCGTCCTACGAGCAGTACTTC. This sequence encodes CASSVFRDSPSYEQYF. This chain connects TRBV9 to TRBJ2-7; 7 bases map to TRBD1. Losses at the gene ends were 2 bases for V and 1 base for J; bases not matched to a gene: 9. CDR1 is SGDLS and CDR2 is YYNGEE in the germline V gene. There are 16 residues in the CDR3.

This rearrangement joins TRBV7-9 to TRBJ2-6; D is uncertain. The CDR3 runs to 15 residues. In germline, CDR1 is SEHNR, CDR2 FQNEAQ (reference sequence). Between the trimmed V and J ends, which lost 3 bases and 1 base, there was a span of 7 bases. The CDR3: CASSFRKSGANVLTF. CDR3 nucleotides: TGTGCCAGCAGCTTTCGGAAGTCTGGGGCCAACGTCCTGACTTTC.

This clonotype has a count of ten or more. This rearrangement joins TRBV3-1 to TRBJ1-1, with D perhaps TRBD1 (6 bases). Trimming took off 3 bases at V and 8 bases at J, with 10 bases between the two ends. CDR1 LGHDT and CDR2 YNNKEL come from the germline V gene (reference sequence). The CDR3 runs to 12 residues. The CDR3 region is CASSQGDREAFF. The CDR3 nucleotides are TGTGCCAGCAGCCAGGGAGACAGGGAAGCTTTCTTT.

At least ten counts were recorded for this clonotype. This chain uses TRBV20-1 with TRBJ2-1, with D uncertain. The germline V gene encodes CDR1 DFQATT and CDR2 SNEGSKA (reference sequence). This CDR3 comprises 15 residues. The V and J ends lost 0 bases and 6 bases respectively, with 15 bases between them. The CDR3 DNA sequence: TGCAGTGCTAGAGATGCAGTCCCAAGGCTCAATGAGCAGTTCTTC. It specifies CSARDAVPRLNEQFF.

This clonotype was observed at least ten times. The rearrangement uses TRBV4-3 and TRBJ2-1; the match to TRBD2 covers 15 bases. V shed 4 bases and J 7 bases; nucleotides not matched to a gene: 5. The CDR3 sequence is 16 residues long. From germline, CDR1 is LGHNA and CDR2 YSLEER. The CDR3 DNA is TGCGCCAGCAGCCGAGGGACTAGCGGGGGGAGAAATGAGCAGTTCTTC. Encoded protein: CASSRGTSGGRNEQFF.

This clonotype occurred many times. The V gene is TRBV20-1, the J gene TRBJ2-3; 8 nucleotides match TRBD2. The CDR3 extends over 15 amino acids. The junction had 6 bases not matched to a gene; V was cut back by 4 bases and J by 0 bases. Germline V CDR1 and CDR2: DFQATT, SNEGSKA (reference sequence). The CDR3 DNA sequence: TGCAGTGCTATTAGCGGGGCTACTAGCACAGATACGCAGTATTTT. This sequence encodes CSAISGATSTDTQYF.

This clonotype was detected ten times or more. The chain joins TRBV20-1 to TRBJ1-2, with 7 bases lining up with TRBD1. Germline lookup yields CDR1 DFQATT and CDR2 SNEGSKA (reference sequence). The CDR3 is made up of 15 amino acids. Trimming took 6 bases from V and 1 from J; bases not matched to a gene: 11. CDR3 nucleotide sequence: TGCAGTGCCAGGGCAGGGGGTGGGGGTAACTATGGCTACACCTTC. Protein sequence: CSARAGGGGNYGYTF.

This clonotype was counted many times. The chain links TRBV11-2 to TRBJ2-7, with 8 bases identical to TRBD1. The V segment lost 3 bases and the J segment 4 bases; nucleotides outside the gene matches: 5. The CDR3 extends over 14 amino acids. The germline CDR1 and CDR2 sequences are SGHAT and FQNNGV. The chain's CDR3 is CASSLSQGAYEQYF. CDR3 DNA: TGTGCCAGCAGCTTGTCGCAGGGGGCATACGAGCAGTACTTC. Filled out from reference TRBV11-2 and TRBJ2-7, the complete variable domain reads EAGVAQSPRYKIIEKRQSVAFWCNPISGHATLYWYQQILGQGPKLLIQFQNNGVVDDSQLPKDRFSAERLKGVDSTLKIQPAKLEDSAVYLCASSLSQGAYEQYFGPGTRLTVT.

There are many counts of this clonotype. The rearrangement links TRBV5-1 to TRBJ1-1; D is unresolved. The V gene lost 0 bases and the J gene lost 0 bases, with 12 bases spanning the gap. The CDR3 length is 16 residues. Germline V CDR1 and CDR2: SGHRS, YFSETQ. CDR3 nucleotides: TGCGCCAGCAGCTTGGGTAATACAGCTCTGAACACTGAAGCTTTCTTT. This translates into CASSLGNTALNTEAFF.

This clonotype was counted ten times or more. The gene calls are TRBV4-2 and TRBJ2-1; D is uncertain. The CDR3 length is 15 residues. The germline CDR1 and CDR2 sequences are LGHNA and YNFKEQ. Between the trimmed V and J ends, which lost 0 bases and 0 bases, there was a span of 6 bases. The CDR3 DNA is TGTGCCAGCAGCCAAGATAGACCCTCCTACAATGAGCAGTTCTTC. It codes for CASSQDRPSYNEQFF.

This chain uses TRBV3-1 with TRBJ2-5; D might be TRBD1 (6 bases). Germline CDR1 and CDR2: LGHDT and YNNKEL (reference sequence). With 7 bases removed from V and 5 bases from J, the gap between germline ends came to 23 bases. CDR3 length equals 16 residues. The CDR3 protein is CASIPRPATQGETQYF. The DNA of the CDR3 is TGTGCCAGCATCCCTAGACCGGCTACCCAGGGGGAGACCCAGTACTTC.

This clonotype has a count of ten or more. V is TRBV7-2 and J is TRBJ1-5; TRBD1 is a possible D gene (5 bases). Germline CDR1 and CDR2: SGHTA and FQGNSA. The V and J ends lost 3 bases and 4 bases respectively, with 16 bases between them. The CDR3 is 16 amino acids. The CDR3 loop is CASSLSGTGVNQPQHF. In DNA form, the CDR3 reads TGTGCCAGCAGCTTGTCTGGGACGGGGGTTAATCAGCCCCAGCATTTT.

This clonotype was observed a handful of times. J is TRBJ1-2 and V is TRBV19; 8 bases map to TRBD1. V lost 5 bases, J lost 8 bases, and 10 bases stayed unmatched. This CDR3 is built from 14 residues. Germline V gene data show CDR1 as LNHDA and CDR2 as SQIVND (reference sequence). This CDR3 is CASSYDRGINGYTF. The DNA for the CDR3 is TGTGCCAGTAGTTACGACAGGGGTATTAACGGCTACACCTTC.

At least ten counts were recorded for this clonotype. The CDR3 sequence: CASSQPTGANVLTF. In DNA, the CDR3 is TGCGCCAGCAGCCAACCAACTGGGGCCAACGTCCTGACTTTC. The chain carries TRBV4-1 and TRBJ2-6; D gene uncertain. The V end was cut by 2 bases, the J end by 2 bases, with 4 bases between. CDR3 length equals 14 residues. CDR1 MGHRA and CDR2 YSYEKL come from the germline V gene.

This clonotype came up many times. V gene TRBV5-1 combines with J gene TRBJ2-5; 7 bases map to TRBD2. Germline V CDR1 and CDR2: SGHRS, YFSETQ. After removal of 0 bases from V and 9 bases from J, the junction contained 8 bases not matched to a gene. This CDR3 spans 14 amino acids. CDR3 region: CASSLVLSGEAQYF. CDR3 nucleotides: TGCGCCAGCAGCTTGGTACTCAGCGGGGAGGCCCAGTACTTC.